This T cell receptor (beta chain) appears in the sequencing data of a study of cytomegalovirus exposure and HLA in healthy donors. PCR used 60 Vbeta primers and 13 Jbeta primers. Original processing methods: A follow-up analysis tallied about 80 million unique TCR beta chains, roughly 9.9 million shared. TCRdb's copy holds only in-frame clones and misses some; the assay was immunoSEQ multiplex PCR. V and J calls and clone size follow that table, whereas D and trimming were derived from the DNA. In the table there are around 200,000 clones, roughly 80% of which are singletons. Germline V gene data show CDR1 as SGHNT and CDR2 as YYREEE (reference sequence). V lost 0 bases to trimming and J lost 4 bases, with 14 bases between them. This CDR3 has 15 residues.

The chain employs TRBV5-4 and TRBJ2-7; TRBD2 is a possible D gene (6 bases). Sequences were obtained from PBMCs. The TCR comes from a female donor in good health and CMV-seronegative. CDR3 in DNA: TGTGCCAGCAGCTTGGGCGGGAAAGGGTTATACGAGCAGTACTTC. This gives the protein CASSLGGKGLYEQYF.